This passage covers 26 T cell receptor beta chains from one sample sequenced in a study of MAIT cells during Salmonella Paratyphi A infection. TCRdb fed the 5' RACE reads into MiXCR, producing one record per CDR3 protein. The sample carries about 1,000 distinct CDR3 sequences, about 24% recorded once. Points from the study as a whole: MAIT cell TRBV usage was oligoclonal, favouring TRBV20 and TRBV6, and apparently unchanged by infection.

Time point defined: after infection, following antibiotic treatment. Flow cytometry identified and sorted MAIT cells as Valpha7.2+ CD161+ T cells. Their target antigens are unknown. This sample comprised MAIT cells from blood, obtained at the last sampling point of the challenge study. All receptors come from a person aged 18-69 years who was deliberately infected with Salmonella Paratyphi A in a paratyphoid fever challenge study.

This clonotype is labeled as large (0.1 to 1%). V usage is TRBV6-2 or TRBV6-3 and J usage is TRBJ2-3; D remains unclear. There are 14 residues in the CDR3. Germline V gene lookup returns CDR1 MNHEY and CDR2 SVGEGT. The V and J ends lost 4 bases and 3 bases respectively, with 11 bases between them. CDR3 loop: CASSSNELTDTQYF. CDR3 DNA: TGTGCCAGCAGTTCTAACGAACTAACAGATACGCAGTATTTT.

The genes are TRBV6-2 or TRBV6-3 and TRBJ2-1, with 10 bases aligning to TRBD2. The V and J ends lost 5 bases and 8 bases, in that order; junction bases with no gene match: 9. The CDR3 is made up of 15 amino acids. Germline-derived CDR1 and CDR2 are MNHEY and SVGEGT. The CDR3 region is CASSPGSGGADEQFF. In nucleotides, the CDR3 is TGTGCCAGCAGTCCAGGGAGCGGGGGGGCCGATGAGCAGTTCTTC.

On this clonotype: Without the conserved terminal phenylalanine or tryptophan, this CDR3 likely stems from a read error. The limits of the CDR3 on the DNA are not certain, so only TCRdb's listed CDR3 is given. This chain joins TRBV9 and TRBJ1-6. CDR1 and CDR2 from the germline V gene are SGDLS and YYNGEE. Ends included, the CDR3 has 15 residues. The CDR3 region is CASSASSSYNSPRHV.

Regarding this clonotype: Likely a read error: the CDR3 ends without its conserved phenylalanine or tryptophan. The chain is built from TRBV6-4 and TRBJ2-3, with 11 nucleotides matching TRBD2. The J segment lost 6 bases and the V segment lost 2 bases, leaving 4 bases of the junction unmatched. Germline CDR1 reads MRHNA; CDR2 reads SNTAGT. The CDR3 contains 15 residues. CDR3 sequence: CASSDGSSGGDTQYG. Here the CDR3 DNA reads TGTGCCAGCAGTGACGGGTCTAGCGGGGGGGATACGCAGTATGGG.

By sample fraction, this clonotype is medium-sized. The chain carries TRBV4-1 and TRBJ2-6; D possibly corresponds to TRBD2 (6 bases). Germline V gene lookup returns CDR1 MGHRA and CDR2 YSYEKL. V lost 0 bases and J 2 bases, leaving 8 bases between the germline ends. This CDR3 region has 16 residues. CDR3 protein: CASSQDPGAGANVLTF. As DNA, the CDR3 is TGCGCCAGCAGCCAAGATCCGGGAGCTGGGGCCAACGTCCTGACTTTC.

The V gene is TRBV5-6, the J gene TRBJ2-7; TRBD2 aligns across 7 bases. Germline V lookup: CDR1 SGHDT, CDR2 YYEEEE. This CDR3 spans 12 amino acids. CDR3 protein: CARAAGDYEQYF. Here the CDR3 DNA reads TGTGCTAGAGCCGCGGGAGACTACGAGCAGTACTTC.

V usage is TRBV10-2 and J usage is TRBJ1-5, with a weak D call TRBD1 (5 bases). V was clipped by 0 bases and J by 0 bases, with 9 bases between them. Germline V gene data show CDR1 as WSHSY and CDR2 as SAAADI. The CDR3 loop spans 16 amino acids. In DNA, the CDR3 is TGCGCCAGCAGTGAGTCTAAGGACAATAGCAATCAGCCCCAGCATTTT. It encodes CASSESKDNSNQPQHF.

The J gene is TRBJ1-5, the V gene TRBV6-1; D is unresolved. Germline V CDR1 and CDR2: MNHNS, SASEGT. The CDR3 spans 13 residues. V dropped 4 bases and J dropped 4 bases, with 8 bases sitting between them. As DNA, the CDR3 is TGTGCCAGCAGTGGCGGCGAAAATCAGCCCCAGCATTTT. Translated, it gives CASSGGENQPQHF.

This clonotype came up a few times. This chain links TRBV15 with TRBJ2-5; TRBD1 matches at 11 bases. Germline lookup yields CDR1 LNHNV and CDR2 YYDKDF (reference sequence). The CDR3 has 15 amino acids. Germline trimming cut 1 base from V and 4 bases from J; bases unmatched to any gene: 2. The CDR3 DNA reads TGTGCCACCAGCAGAGGGACAGGGGGCGCAGAGACCCAGTACTTC. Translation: CATSRGTGGAETQYF.

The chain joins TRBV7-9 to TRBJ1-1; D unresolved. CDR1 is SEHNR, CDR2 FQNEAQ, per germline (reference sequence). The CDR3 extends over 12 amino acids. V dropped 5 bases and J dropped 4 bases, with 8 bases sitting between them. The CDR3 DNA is TGTGCCAGCAGCCACCAGACCACTGAAGCTTTCTTT. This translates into CASSHQTTEAFF.

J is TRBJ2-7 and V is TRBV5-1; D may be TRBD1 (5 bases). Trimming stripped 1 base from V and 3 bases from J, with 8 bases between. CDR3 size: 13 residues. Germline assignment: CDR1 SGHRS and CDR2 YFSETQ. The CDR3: CASSLRQHYEQYF. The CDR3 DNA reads TGCGCCAGCAGCTTGAGACAGCACTACGAGCAGTACTTC. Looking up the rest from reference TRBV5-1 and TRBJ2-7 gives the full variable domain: KAGVTQTPRYLIKTRGQQVTLSCSPISGHRSVSWYQQTPGQGLQFLFEYFSETQRNKGNFPGRFSGRQFSNSRSEMNVSTLELGDSALYLCASSLRQHYEQYFGPGTRLTVT.

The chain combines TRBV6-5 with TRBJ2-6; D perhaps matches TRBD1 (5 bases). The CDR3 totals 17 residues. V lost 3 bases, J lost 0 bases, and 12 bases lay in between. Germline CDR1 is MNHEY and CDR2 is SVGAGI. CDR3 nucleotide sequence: TGTGCCAGCAGTTATTCGGACACCTCCTCTGGGGCCAACGTCCTGACTTTC. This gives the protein CASSYSDTSSGANVLTF.

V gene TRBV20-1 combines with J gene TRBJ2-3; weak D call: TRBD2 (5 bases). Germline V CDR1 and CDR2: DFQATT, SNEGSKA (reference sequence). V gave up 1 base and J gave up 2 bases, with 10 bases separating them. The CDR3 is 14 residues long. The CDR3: CSARVLRATDTQYF. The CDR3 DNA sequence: TGCAGTGCTAGAGTCTTGAGGGCCACAGATACGCAGTATTTT.

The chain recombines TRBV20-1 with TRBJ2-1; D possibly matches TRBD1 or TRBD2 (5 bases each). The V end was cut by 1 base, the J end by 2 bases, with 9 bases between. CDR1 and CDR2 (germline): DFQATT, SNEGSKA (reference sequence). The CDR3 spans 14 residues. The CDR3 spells CSARGGEPYNEQFF. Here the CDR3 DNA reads TGCAGTGCTAGAGGAGGGGAGCCCTACAATGAGCAGTTCTTC.

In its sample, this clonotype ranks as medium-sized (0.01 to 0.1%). CDR3 sequence: CASSVAGGSYNEQFF. CDR3 in DNA: TGTGCCAGCAGTGTAGCGGGAGGCTCCTACAATGAGCAGTTCTTC. V usage is TRBV6-4 and J usage is TRBJ2-1; 10 nucleotides line up with TRBD2. After removal of 4 bases from V and 0 bases from J, the junction contained 0 bases not matched to a gene. This CDR3 has 15 residues. Germline V CDR1 and CDR2: MRHNA, SNTAGT.

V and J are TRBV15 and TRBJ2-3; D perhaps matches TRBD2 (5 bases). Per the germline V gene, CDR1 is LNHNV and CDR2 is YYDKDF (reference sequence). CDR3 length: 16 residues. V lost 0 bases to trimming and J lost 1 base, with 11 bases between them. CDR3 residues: CATSRDPGSGTDTQYF. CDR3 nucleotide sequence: TGTGCCACCAGCAGAGATCCGGGATCAGGCACAGATACGCAGTATTTT.

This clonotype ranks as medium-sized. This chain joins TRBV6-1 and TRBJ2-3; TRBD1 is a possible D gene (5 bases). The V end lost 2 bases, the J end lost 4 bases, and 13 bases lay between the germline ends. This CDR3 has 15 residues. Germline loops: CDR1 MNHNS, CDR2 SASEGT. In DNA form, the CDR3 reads TGTGCCAGCAGTGAATCCTTTGAAGGGGCAGATACGCAGTATTTT. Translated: CASSESFEGADTQYF.

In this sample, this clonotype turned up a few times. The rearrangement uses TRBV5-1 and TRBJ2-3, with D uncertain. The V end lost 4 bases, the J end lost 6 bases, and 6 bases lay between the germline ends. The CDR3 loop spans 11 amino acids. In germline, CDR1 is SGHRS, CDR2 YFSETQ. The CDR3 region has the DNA TGCGCCAGCAGCGATGTCGATACGCAGTATTTT. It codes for CASSDVDTQYF.

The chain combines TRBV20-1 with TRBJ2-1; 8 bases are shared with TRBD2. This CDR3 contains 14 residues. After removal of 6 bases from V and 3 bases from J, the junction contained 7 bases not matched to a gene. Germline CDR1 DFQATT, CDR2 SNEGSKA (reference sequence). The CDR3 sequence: CSANSGDIYNEQFF. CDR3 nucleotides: TGCAGTGCAAATAGCGGGGATATCTACAATGAGCAGTTCTTC.

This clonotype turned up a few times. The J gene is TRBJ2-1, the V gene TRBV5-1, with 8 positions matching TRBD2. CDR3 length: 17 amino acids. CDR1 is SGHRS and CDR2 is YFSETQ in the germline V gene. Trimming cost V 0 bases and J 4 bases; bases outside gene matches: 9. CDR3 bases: TGCGCCAGCAGCTTGGATACGGTTAGCGGGGATTACAATGAGCAGTTCTTC. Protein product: CASSLDTVSGDYNEQFF.

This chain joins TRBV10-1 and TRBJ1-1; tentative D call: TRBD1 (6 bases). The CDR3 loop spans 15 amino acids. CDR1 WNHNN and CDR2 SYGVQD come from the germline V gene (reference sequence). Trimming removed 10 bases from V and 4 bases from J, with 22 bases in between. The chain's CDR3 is CAITGKARGVTEAFF. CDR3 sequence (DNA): TGCGCCATCACAGGGAAGGCTCGAGGTGTCACTGAAGCTTTCTTT.

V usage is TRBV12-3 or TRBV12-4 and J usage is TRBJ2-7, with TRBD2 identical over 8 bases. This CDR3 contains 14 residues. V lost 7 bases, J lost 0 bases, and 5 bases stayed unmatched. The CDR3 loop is CASKERESSYEQYF. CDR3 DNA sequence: TGTGCCAGCAAGGAGCGGGAGAGCTCCTACGAGCAGTACTTC.

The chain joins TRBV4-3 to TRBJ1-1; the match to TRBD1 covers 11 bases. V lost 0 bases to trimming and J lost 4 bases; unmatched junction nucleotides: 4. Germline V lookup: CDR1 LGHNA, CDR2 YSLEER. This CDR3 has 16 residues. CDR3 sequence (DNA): TGCGCCAGCAGCCAAGATCCCGGGACAGGGGGCACTGAAGCTTTCTTT. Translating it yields CASSQDPGTGGTEAFF.

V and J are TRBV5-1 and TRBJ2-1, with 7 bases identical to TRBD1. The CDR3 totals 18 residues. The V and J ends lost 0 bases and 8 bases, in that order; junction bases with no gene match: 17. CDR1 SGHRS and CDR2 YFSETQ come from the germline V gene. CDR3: CASSLAQGETGLIHEQFF. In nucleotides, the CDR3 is TGCGCCAGCAGCTTGGCCCAGGGGGAAACAGGGCTAATACATGAGCAGTTCTTC.

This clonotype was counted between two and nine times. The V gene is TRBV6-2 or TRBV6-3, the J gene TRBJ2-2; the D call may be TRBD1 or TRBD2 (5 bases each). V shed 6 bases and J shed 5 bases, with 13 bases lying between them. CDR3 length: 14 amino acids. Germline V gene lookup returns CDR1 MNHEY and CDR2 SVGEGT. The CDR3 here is CASRGDLETGELFF. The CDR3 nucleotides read TGTGCCAGCAGAGGGGACCTAGAAACCGGGGAGCTGTTTTTT.

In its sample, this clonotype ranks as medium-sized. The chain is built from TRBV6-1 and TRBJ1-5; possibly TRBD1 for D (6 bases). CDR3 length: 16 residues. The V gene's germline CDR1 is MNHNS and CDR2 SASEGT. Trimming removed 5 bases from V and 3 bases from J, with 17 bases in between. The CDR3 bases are TGTGCCAGCAGTCTGAGACAGGAGCCAACCAATCAGCCCCAGCATTTT. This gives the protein CASSLRQEPTNQPQHF.